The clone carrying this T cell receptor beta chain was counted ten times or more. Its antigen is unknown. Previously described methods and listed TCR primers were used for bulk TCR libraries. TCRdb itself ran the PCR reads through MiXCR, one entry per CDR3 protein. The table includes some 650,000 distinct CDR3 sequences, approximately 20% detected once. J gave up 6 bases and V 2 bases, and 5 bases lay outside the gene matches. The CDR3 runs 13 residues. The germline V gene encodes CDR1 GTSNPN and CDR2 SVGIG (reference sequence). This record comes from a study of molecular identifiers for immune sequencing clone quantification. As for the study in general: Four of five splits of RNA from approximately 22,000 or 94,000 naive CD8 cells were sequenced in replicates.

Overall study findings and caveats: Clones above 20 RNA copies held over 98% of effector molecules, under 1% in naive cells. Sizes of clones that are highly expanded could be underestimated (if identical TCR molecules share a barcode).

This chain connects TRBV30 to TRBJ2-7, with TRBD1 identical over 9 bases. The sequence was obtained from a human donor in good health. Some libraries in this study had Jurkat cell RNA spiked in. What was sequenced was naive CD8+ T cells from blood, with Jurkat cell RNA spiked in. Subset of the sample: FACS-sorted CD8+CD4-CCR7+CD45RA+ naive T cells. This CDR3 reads CAWSWTGVPEQYF. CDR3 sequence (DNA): TGTGCCTGGAGTTGGACAGGGGTTCCCGAGCAGTACTTC.